The 18 T cell receptor beta chains listed next were all sequenced from one sample in a study of T cell changes during pregnancy in multiple sclerosis. Measured with immunoSEQ multiplex PCR; TCRdb has only the in-frame clones, and not every one. The data show roughly 69,000 clones, roughly 90% seen once. Sequences were derived from CD4+ T cells from peripheral blood mononuclear cells, sampled in the third trimester of pregnancy. The receptor set was obtained from a female donor in good health, enrolled as a control in a pregnancy study.

V usage is TRBV7-2 and J usage is TRBJ2-3, with TRBD2 matching over 13 bases. Germline CDR1 SGHTA, CDR2 FQGNSA. CDR3 length: 16 amino acids. V trimming: 6 bases; J trimming: 3 bases; junction bases outside the gene matches: 6. The CDR3 region has the DNA TGTGCCAGCAGGGAAACTAGCGGGGGGGCAACAGATACGCAGTATTTT. This sequence encodes CASRETSGGATDTQYF.

The chain combines TRBV4-3 with TRBJ1-2, with D possibly TRBD1 on 5 matching bases. Trimming took off 4 bases at V and 7 bases at J, with 10 bases between the two ends. This CDR3 comprises 12 residues. The germline V gene has CDR1 LGHNA and CDR2 YSLEER. CDR3 in amino acids: CASSRGDRGYTF. The CDR3 coding sequence is TGCGCCAGCAGCCGGGGGGATCGTGGCTACACCTTC.

V is TRBV9 and J is TRBJ2-2, with D possibly being TRBD2 (6 bases). The CDR3 runs to 15 residues. V was shortened by 4 bases and J by 3 bases, with 13 bases between the two germline ends. From germline, CDR1 is SGDLS and CDR2 YYNGEE. The CDR3: CASSLGLSDTGELFF. The DNA of the CDR3 is TGTGCCAGCAGCCTCGGACTATCGGACACCGGGGAGCTGTTTTTT. Full variable domain (outside the CDR3, taken from reference TRBV9 and TRBJ2-2): DSGVTQTPKHLITATGQRVTLRCSPRSGDLSVYWYQQSLDQGLQFLIQYYNGEERAKGNILERFSAQQFPDLHSELNLSSLELGDSALYFCASSLGLSDTGELFFGEGSRLTVL.

The chain combines TRBV15 with TRBJ1-2; D call uncertain. Trimming removed 5 bases from V and 4 bases from J, with 11 bases in between. CDR3 length: 13 residues. Germline CDR1 is LNHNV and CDR2 is YYDKDF (reference sequence). The CDR3 protein is CATSLRSAYGYTF. CDR3 nucleotide sequence: TGTGCCACCAGCCTGAGGTCAGCCTATGGCTACACCTTC.

Concerning this clone itself: One end of the junction is discordant with germline, which a read error may explain. Other DNA variants within this sample encode the same CDR3. The chain uses TRBV5-1 and TRBJ1-6; the match to TRBD1 covers 8 bases. The CDR3 has 15 residues. Germline V lookup: CDR1 SGHRS, CDR2 YFSETQ. CDR3 protein: CASSSSDRGDSPLHF. The CDR3 region has the DNA TGTGCCAGCAGCTCCTCCGACAGGGGTGATTCACCCCTCCACTTT.

This chain connects TRBV29-1 to TRBJ1-2; 10 bases line up with TRBD1. V shed 6 bases, J shed 6 bases, and the junction held 4 bases outside the gene matches. The germline V gene encodes CDR1 SQVTM and CDR2 ANQGSEA. The length of the CDR3 is 12 residues. Here the CDR3 DNA reads TGCAGCGTGAGGACAGGGGGAAATGGCTACACCTTC. Translation gives CSVRTGGNGYTF.

The chain uses TRBV9 and TRBJ2-1; maybe TRBD2 (6 bases). The CDR3 is 13 amino acids. V gave up 3 bases and J gave up 8 bases, with 12 bases separating them. Germline-derived CDR1 and CDR2 are SGDLS and YYNGEE. The CDR3 nucleotides read TGTGCCAGCAGCGCCATTAGCGGCTATGAGCAGTTCTTC. Translation gives CASSAISGYEQFF.

The chain recombines TRBV7-2 with TRBJ1-1, with a weak D call TRBD1 (6 bases). CDR1 SGHTA and CDR2 FQGNSA come from the germline V gene. The CDR3 has 15 residues. Trimming cost V 5 bases and J 3 bases, with 16 bases left between them. The CDR3 DNA reads TGTGCCAGCAGCGCGCGGCGGACAGTATACACTGAAGCTTTCTTT. It specifies CASSARRTVYTEAFF.

The chain has TRBV4-2 and TRBJ2-1, with D possibly matching TRBD1 (6 bases). In germline, CDR1 is LGHNA, CDR2 YNFKEQ. The CDR3 sequence is 14 residues long. Trimming removed 4 bases at V and 9 bases at J, with 16 bases between. DNA for the CDR3: TGTGCCAGCAGCCCAGGACAGAAGGGTGTTGAGCAGTTCTTC. Protein sequence: CASSPGQKGVEQFF.

V usage is TRBV7-9 and J usage is TRBJ1-1; the D is unclear. Trimming shortened V by 5 bases and J by 2 bases, and 12 bases separated the two germline ends. CDR3 length equals 14 residues. Germline V gene data show CDR1 as SEHNR and CDR2 as FQNEAQ (reference sequence). The CDR3 spells CASSLGRGNTEAFF. The CDR3 DNA reads as TGTGCCAGCAGCCTAGGACGGGGAAACACTGAAGCTTTCTTT.

The chain recombines TRBV30 with TRBJ2-6; 9 bases fit TRBD1. CDR3 length: 16 amino acids. The V segment lost 5 bases and the J segment 0 bases; nucleotides outside the gene matches: 5. Germline V lookup: CDR1 GTSNPN, CDR2 SVGIG (reference sequence). CDR3 sequence reads: CAWSGTGTSGANVLTF. CDR3 nucleotides: TGTGCCTGGTCGGGGACAGGGACCTCTGGGGCCAACGTCCTGACTTTC.

The rearrangement uses TRBV4-3 and TRBJ1-1; 10 positions match TRBD1. This CDR3 contains 16 residues. Germline V CDR1 and CDR2: LGHNA, YSLEER. Unmatched junction bases numbered 3, after V lost 1 base and J lost 1 base. The CDR3 reads CASSQGDRGPNTEAFF. The CDR3 DNA reads TGCGCCAGCAGCCAAGGGGACAGGGGCCCGAACACTGAAGCTTTCTTT.

This clone was observed once. The J gene is TRBJ2-7, the V gene TRBV6-1, with TRBD2 matching over 7 bases. In germline, CDR1 is MNHNS, CDR2 SASEGT. J gave up 1 base and V 11 bases, and 14 bases lay outside the gene matches. The CDR3 is made up of 15 amino acids. The CDR3 coding sequence is TGTGCCTCTCAACGGGGGGTAGGCCTATCCTACGAGCAGTACTTC. It translates to CASQRGVGLSYEQYF.

The chain employs TRBV11-3 and TRBJ2-7, with 10 positions matching TRBD1. Per the germline V gene, CDR1 is SGHNT and CDR2 is YENEEA. This CDR3 region has 14 residues. Trimming took 4 bases from V and 3 from J; bases not matched to a gene: 3. CDR3 protein: CASSSDRGVYEQYF. The CDR3 DNA is TGTGCCAGCAGCTCGGACAGGGGGGTCTACGAGCAGTACTTC.

This clone was found once. The CDR3 loop is CASSDGTYGYTF. The CDR3, as DNA: TGTGCCAGCAGTGACGGTACCTATGGCTACACCTTC. The gene calls are TRBV2 and TRBJ1-2; D gene uncertain. V was shortened by 3 bases and J by 4 bases, with 6 bases between the two germline ends. The germline CDR1 and CDR2 sequences are SNHLY and FYNNEI. The CDR3 runs 12 residues. Using reference TRBV2 and TRBJ1-2 for the parts outside the CDR3, the full variable domain is EPEVTQTPSHQVTQMGQEVILRCVPISNHLYFYWYRQILGQKVEFLVSFYNNEISEKSEIFDDQFSVERPDGSNFTLKIRSTKLEDSAMYFCASSDGTYGYTFGSGTRLTVV.

The chain links TRBV18 to TRBJ1-4, with D possibly TRBD1 on 5 matching bases. Germline loops: CDR1 KGHSH, CDR2 LQKENI. Trimming took 2 bases from V and 0 from J, leaving 13 bases between them. This CDR3 has 17 amino acids. The CDR3, as DNA: TGTGCCAGCTCACCAAGACAGCCAGTTGCAACTAATGAAAAACTGTTTTTT. Its translation: CASSPRQPVATNEKLFF. The full variable domain, rest sourced from reference TRBV18 and TRBJ1-4, is NAGVMQNPRHLVRRRGQEARLRCSPMKGHSHVYWYRQLPEEGLKFMVYLQKENIIDESGMPKERFSAEFPKEGPSILRIQQVVRGDSAAYFCASSPRQPVATNEKLFFGSGTQLSVL.

The chain combines TRBV2 with TRBJ1-2, with 7 nucleotides matching TRBD1. Germline V gene lookup returns CDR1 SNHLY and CDR2 FYNNEI. Trimming cost V 9 bases and J 6 bases; bases outside gene matches: 10. The CDR3 spans 13 residues. The CDR3 sequence is CASSLRDRDGYTF. Here the CDR3 DNA reads TGTGCCAGTTCCCTCCGGGACAGAGATGGCTACACCTTC. Together with reference TRBV2 and TRBJ1-2, the CDR3 gives the full variable domain: EPEVTQTPSHQVTQMGQEVILRCVPISNHLYFYWYRQILGQKVEFLVSFYNNEISEKSEIFDDQFSVERPDGSNFTLKIRSTKLEDSAMYFCASSLRDRDGYTFGSGTRLTVV.

This chain links TRBV7-2 with TRBJ2-1; D not certain. V lost 1 base, J lost 2 bases, and 12 bases lay in between. Germline-derived CDR1 and CDR2 are SGHTA and FQGNSA. The CDR3 sequence is 16 residues long. The CDR3 spells CASSLVSGTAYNEQFF. CDR3 nucleotide sequence: TGTGCCAGCAGCTTAGTTTCAGGAACAGCCTACAATGAGCAGTTCTTC.